The sequence of this TCR beta chain was determined in a study of technical replicates of blood from several donors. The CDR3 has 15 residues. The germline gives CDR1 SGDLS, CDR2 YYNGEE. Trimming cost V 4 bases and J 4 bases, with 17 bases left between them. Some clones are missing from TCRdb's copy, which holds only in-frame ones; the method was immunoSEQ multiplex PCR. The sample has about 84,000 clones; roughly 97% are singletons. This chain uses TRBV9 with TRBJ1-1, with a possible D match to TRBD1 (5 bases). The sequence was obtained from a human donor in good health. The sample was T cells isolated from PBMCs. The CDR3 DNA reads as TGTGCCAGCAGCCCTCGGATGCAGGGAAGCACTGAAGCTTTCTTT. Its translation is CASSPRMQGSTEAFF.